This record covers a single T cell receptor beta chain. The antigen is undetermined. The PCR contained 60 Vbeta and 13 Jbeta primers. Sequenced by immunoSEQ multiplex PCR; TCRdb stores in-frame clones only, minus some. The sample holds under 120,000 clones, 60% to 85% seen once. This entry belongs to a study of cytomegalovirus exposure and HLA in healthy donors. When sampled, the donors appeared nominally healthy, though they likely had unrecorded immune exposures. Germline lookup yields CDR1 SEHNR and CDR2 FQNEAQ (reference sequence). Trimming left V 1 base short and J 3 bases short, with 15 bases between. CDR3 length equals 16 residues. Study-level results: Confirmation was obtained in vitro that a few CMV-associated chains are specific for CMV antigens.

This receptor was obtained from a female donor in good health and CMV-seropositive. This chain links TRBV7-9 with TRBJ2-5; weak D call: TRBD2 (5 bases). Sequencing input: PBMCs. The CDR3 here is CASSLGFGGQKETQYF. The CDR3 DNA follows: TGTGCCAGCAGCTTAGGGTTTGGAGGCCAGAAAGAGACCCAGTACTTC.